This is a list of T cell receptor beta chains from one sample in a study of blood T cell repertoires in COVID-19. Some clones are missing from TCRdb's copy, which holds only in-frame ones; the method was immunoSEQ multiplex PCR. The profile shows approximately 300,000 clones, under 95% of them singletons. The sequencing input was PBMCs or T cells enriched from blood (not recorded which). These receptors were collected from a woman aged 30 to 39 who had recovered from COVID-19. Both conserved end residues are part of each CDR3. D genes are given only for firm matches. The size field is filled for only some rows; it gives once, few, many or a size class.

d_call clone_size j_call v_call cdr3_aa cdr3_nt
- - TRBJ2-2 TRBV11-3 CASSFPAVGTGELFF TGTGCCAGCAGCTTCCCGGCGGTAGGCACCGGGGAGCTGTTTTTT
TRBD1 - TRBJ1-2 TRBV16 CASSPPGTGTNYGYTF TGTGCCAGCAGCCCACCCGGGACAGGGACTAACTATGGCTACACCTTC
- - TRBJ2-3 TRBV7-9 CASSSREALDTQYF TGTGCCAGCAGCTCAAGGGAGGCTCTAGATACGCAGTATTTT
TRBD1 - TRBJ2-3 TRBV6-5 CASSYGTATDTQYF TGTGCCAGCAGTTACGGGACAGCCACAGATACGCAGTATTTT
TRBD1 - TRBJ2-3 TRBV5-5 CASSSGQGFSTDTQYF TGTGCCAGCAGCTCAGGACAGGGCTTTAGCACAGATACGCAGTATTTT
TRBD1 once TRBJ2-7 TRBV9 CASSVGPDRATYEQYF TGTGCCAGCAGCGTAGGCCCCGACAGGGCGACCTACGAGCAGTACTTC
TRBD2 - TRBJ2-1 TRBV27 CASSWRAGGQYNEQFF TGTGCCAGCAGTTGGCGAGCGGGGGGGCAATACAATGAGCAGTTCTTC
- - TRBJ1-6 TRBV6-5 CASRRDNSPLHF TGTGCCAGCAGGAGGGATAATTCACCCCTCCACTTT
- - TRBJ1-2 TRBV3-1/TRBV3-2 CASSQESGFGYTF TGTGCCAGCAGCCAAGAATCAGGGTTCGGCTACACCTTC
- - TRBJ1-1 TRBV21-1 CASSKLGTEAFF TGTGCCAGCAGCAAACTCGGCACTGAAGCTTTCTTT
TRBD1 - TRBJ1-5 TRBV20-1 CSASQPGGSQPQHF TGCAGTGCTAGTCAACCAGGGGGCAGTCAGCCCCAGCATTTT
TRBD1 few TRBJ1-2 TRBV18 CASSQNPGTEGSYGYTF TGTGCCAGCTCACAAAACCCCGGGACAGAAGGGAGCTATGGCTACACCTTC
- - TRBJ1-1 TRBV6-5 CASSYSISSVNTEAFF TGTGCCAGCAGTTACTCGATTAGTTCGGTGAACACTGAAGCTTTCTTT
TRBD1 - TRBJ2-5 TRBV9 CASSVYGQGAEETQYF TGTGCCAGCAGCGTATACGGACAGGGGGCCGAAGAGACCCAGTACTTC
TRBD1 - TRBJ1-4 TRBV14 CASSQATGYNEKLFF TGTGCCAGCAGCCAAGCGACAGGGTATAATGAAAAACTGTTTTTT
- - TRBJ2-3 TRBV18 CASSPRPSSGSTDTQYF TGTGCCAGCTCACCACGGCCTTCGAGCGGGAGCACAGATACGCAGTATTTT
- - TRBJ2-7 TRBV5-4 CASSFIQGLSYEQYF TGTGCCAGCAGCTTCATCCAGGGTCTCTCCTACGAGCAGTACTTC
TRBD1 - TRBJ2-3 TRBV24-1 CATSEATGADTQYF TGTGCCACCAGTGAAGCGACAGGGGCAGATACGCAGTATTTT
TRBD1 - TRBJ1-6 TRBV28 CASSSGQVDNSPLHF TGTGCCAGCAGTTCCGGACAGGTAGACAATTCACCCCTCCACTTT
TRBD2 - TRBJ2-7 TRBV7-6 CASSGLAGGLYEQYF TGTGCCAGCAGCGGGCTAGCGGGAGGTTTGTACGAGCAGTACTTC
- - TRBJ2-7 TRBV21-1 CASSKARFIYEQYF TGTGCCAGCAGCAAAGCCAGGTTTATATACGAGCAGTACTTC
TRBD1 - TRBJ1-6 TRBV28 CASRAEGQGAYSPLHF TGTGCCAGCAGGGCTGAAGGACAGGGGGCTTATTCACCCCTCCACTTT